This TCR beta chain is from a study of low-dose radiotherapy and immunotherapy resistance in tumors. Study-level background: Dosing for Cohort 2 consisted of 1 Gy per fraction every two weeks, reaching a total of 13 Gy over 26 weeks. The treatment that patients received was intravenous nivolumab 240 mg every two weeks plus ipilimumab 1 mg/kg every six weeks.

Time point: before trial treatment. Low-dose radiotherapy and low-dose cyclophosphamide, together with aspirin, ipilimumab and nivolumab, were given to donors. Both TCRalpha and TCRbeta chains were reverse transcribed with V-gene-specific primers. TCRs underwent around 20 PCR cycles of amplification with a constant-region primer and V-primer adapter. TCRdb re-called the reads with MiXCR, one entry per CDR3 protein. This table holds tens of thousands of distinct CDR3 sequences, approximately 25% found once. This CDR3 spans 15 amino acids. Trimming left V 2 bases short and J 5 bases short, with 14 bases between. Germline V gives CDR1 SGHNT, CDR2 YYREEE (reference sequence).

The rearrangement links TRBV5-4 to TRBJ2-1; D unresolved. Sequenced material: PBMCs, taken before treatment. This TCR came from a male donor with prostate cancer. For the CDR3, the DNA is TGTGCCAGCAGCTTAGGGCCTTTCGAGAACAATGAGCAGTTCTTC. Translating gives CASSLGPFENNEQFF.